The next 25 T cell receptor beta chains were all read from a single sample in a study of blood T cell repertoires in COVID-19. Sequencing used immunoSEQ multiplex PCR; TCRdb keeps in-frame clones, though not all of them. The sample consists of 150,000 or so clones, roughly nine tenths of them appearing once. The sample comprised PBMCs or T cells enriched from blood (not recorded which). Every receptor here comes from a woman in her thirties or forties who had been exposed to COVID-19.

The chain has TRBV28 and TRBJ2-7; D call uncertain. Germline CDR1 reads MDHEN; CDR2 reads SYDVKM. The CDR3 loop spans 14 amino acids. V lost 1 base to trimming and J lost 3 bases, with 10 bases between them. The CDR3 region has the DNA TGTGCCAGCAGTTTATCTCAATCGGGCTACGAGCAGTACTTC. Translation gives CASSLSQSGYEQYF. Full variable domain (remainder filled in from reference TRBV28 and TRBJ2-7): DVKVTQSSRYLVKRTGEKVFLECVQDMDHENMFWYRQDPGLGLRLIYFSYDVKMKEKGDIPEGYSVSREKKERFSLILESASTNQTSMYLCASSLSQSGYEQYFGPGTRLTVT.

The chain combines TRBV28 with TRBJ2-5; tentatively, D is TRBD2 (6 bases). There are 15 residues in the CDR3. V was clipped by 6 bases and J by 2 bases, with 16 bases between them. The germline V gene encodes CDR1 MDHEN and CDR2 SYDVKM. The CDR3 DNA is TGTGCCAGCAGCCGCGGGGCCTCCCGTCAAGAGACCCAGTACTTC. It specifies CASSRGASRQETQYF.

This rearrangement joins TRBV25-1 to TRBJ2-7; D remains ambiguous. The CDR3 has 17 residues. Germline CDR1 and CDR2: MGHDK and SYGVNS. Deletions cut 2 bases from V and 0 bases from J, with 17 bases between. CDR3 loop: CASSEPSRMKFSYEQYF. In DNA form, the CDR3 reads TGTGCCAGCAGTGAACCGTCGCGGATGAAGTTCTCCTACGAGCAGTACTTC.

The chain recombines TRBV2 with TRBJ2-7, with D tentatively TRBD2 (6 bases). The V end was cut by 2 bases, the J end by 6 bases, with 8 bases between. This CDR3 spans 12 amino acids. The germline V gene has CDR1 SNHLY and CDR2 FYNNEI. The CDR3 coding sequence is TGTGCCAGCAGTGAAAGAGCGGGCGAGCAGTACTTC. Encoded protein: CASSERAGEQYF.

The CDR3 protein is CASSIVPSGGLNEQFF. The CDR3 nucleotides read TGTGCCAGTAGTATAGTGCCCAGCGGGGGATTAAATGAGCAGTTCTTC. This chain links TRBV19 with TRBJ2-1; 8 positions agree with TRBD2. Germline CDR1 and CDR2: LNHDA and SQIVND (reference sequence). After removal of 1 base from V and 7 bases from J, the junction contained 9 bases not matched to a gene. This CDR3 spans 16 amino acids. Combining the CDR3 with reference TRBV19 and TRBJ2-1 gives the whole variable domain DGGITQSPKYLFRKEGQNVTLSCEQNLNHDAMYWYRQDPGQGLRLIYYSQIVNDFQKGDIAEGYSVSREKKESFPLTVTSAQKNPTAFYLCASSIVPSGGLNEQFFGPGTRLTVL.

The chain employs TRBV7-9 and TRBJ1-1, with D maybe TRBD1 (6 bases). The V gene's germline CDR1 is SEHNR and CDR2 FQNEAQ (reference sequence). The CDR3 spans 16 residues. V lost 11 bases and J 0 bases, leaving 22 bases between the germline ends. The CDR3 reads CAVKPQGTSLNTEAFF. The DNA for the CDR3 is TGTGCCGTTAAACCACAGGGAACTTCGCTGAACACTGAAGCTTTCTTT.

The V and J genes are TRBV5-6 and TRBJ1-5; D unresolved. Germline V gives CDR1 SGHDT, CDR2 YYEEEE. CDR3 length equals 15 residues. V dropped 4 bases and J dropped 3 bases, with 14 bases sitting between them. The CDR3 sequence: CASSPRFGINQPQHF. As DNA, the CDR3 is TGTGCCAGCAGCCCTCGGTTCGGTATCAATCAGCCCCAGCATTTT.

This chain links TRBV7-9 with TRBJ2-7; D perhaps matches TRBD1 (6 bases). The V gene's germline CDR1 is SEHNR and CDR2 FQNEAQ (reference sequence). The CDR3 runs 11 residues. Trimming stripped 6 bases from V and 4 bases from J, with 7 bases between. The CDR3 protein is CASRQGYEQYF. CDR3 coding DNA: TGTGCCAGCAGACAGGGTTACGAGCAGTACTTC.

V is TRBV3-1 (or the pseudogene TRBV3-2) and J is TRBJ2-1, with D tentatively TRBD2 (6 bases). The CDR3 has 18 amino acids. Germline assignment: CDR1 LGHDT and CDR2 YNNKEL (reference sequence). Trimming cost V 4 bases and J 0 bases, with 19 bases left between them. The CDR3 is CASSPRDDSFSSYNEQFF. DNA of the CDR3: TGTGCCAGCAGCCCGCGGGACGATAGTTTTAGCTCCTACAATGAGCAGTTCTTC.

The chain carries TRBV6-1 and TRBJ2-1, with 11 nucleotides matching TRBD1. This CDR3 has 16 amino acids. Germline V gives CDR1 MNHNS, CDR2 SASEGT. The V segment lost 2 bases and the J segment 8 bases; nucleotides outside the gene matches: 8. For the CDR3, the DNA is TGTGCCAGCAGTGAACAGGGACAGGGGGGTCAGTATGAGCAGTTCTTC. This sequence encodes CASSEQGQGGQYEQFF.

This clone was seen once. The gene calls are TRBV28 and TRBJ2-7; TRBD1 agrees at 7 bases. Per germline, CDR1 MDHEN and CDR2 SYDVKM. CDR3 length: 13 residues. Unmatched junction bases numbered 4, after V lost 6 bases and J lost 2 bases. The CDR3 loop reads CASRTGNPYEQYF. The CDR3 coding sequence is TGTGCCAGCAGGACAGGGAATCCCTACGAGCAGTACTTC.

The rearrangement uses TRBV28 and TRBJ1-2; 9 nucleotides agree with TRBD1. This CDR3 comprises 14 residues. CDR1 is MDHEN and CDR2 is SYDVKM in the germline V gene. After removal of 6 bases from V and 8 bases from J, the junction contained 10 bases not matched to a gene. CDR3 sequence reads: CASRTDRGVLGYTF. DNA for the CDR3: TGTGCCAGCAGGACGGACAGGGGAGTCTTAGGCTACACCTTC.

Only one count was recorded for this clone. The chain is built from TRBV3-1 (or the pseudogene TRBV3-2) and TRBJ1-5, with D possibly being TRBD1 (6 bases). Trimming removed 2 bases at V and 1 base at J, with 9 bases between. Per the germline V gene, CDR1 is LGHDT and CDR2 is YNNKEL (reference sequence). The CDR3 contains 15 residues. The CDR3 region has the DNA TGTGCCAGCAGCCAAACGGACAGAAGCAATCAGCCCCAGCATTTT. Its protein is CASSQTDRSNQPQHF.

The V and J genes are TRBV3-1 (or the pseudogene TRBV3-2) and TRBJ1-2; 7 bases line up with TRBD1. The CDR3 is made up of 18 amino acids. Germline V gene sequence: CDR1 LGHDT, CDR2 YNNKEL (reference sequence). V lost 0 bases and J lost 0; bases outside the gene matches: 10. This chain's CDR3 is CASSQDAGSGGANYGYTF. CDR3 coding DNA: TGTGCCAGCAGCCAAGATGCGGGGTCAGGGGGAGCTAACTATGGCTACACCTTC.

In this sample, this clone turned up a few times. Here the CDR3 DNA reads TGTGCCAGCAGTTTATCCGGGACAGGGAACTACGAGCAGTACTTC. Amino acids: CASSLSGTGNYEQYF. J is TRBJ2-7 and V is TRBV27, with 9 bases that match TRBD1. Losses at the gene ends were 0 bases for V and 3 bases for J; bases not matched to a gene: 3. Germline CDR1 is MNHEY and CDR2 is SMNVEV (reference sequence). The CDR3 has 15 amino acids.

The chain has TRBV29-1 and TRBJ2-7; D is unclear. The CDR3 sequence is 14 residues long. V was cut by 6 bases and J by 0 bases, with 15 bases left in between. Looked up from germline, CDR1 is SQVTM and CDR2 is ANQGSEA. The DNA for the CDR3 is TGCAGCGTCCAAACGACACCGAGCTCCTACGAGCAGTACTTC. Translation gives CSVQTTPSSYEQYF.

V and J are TRBV28 and TRBJ2-2; D ambiguous. The CDR3 spans 12 residues. Looked up from germline, CDR1 is MDHEN and CDR2 is SYDVKM. V shed 4 bases and J shed 8 bases, with 8 bases lying between them. The DNA for the CDR3 is TGTGCCAGCAGTTCCCCCCGGGGGGAGCTGTTTTTT. Its protein product is CASSSPRGELFF.

This clone showed up just a few times. The rearrangement links TRBV19 to TRBJ1-5, with a possible D match to TRBD1 (5 bases). Germline lookup yields CDR1 LNHDA and CDR2 SQIVND (reference sequence). The V and J ends lost 7 bases and 6 bases respectively, with 19 bases between them. The CDR3 has 15 residues. CDR3 sequence: CASTKGQGGAQPQHF. CDR3 in DNA: TGTGCCAGTACCAAAGGGCAGGGAGGGGCTCAGCCCCAGCATTTT. Based on the CDR3 plus reference TRBV19 and TRBJ1-5, the full variable domain is DGGITQSPKYLFRKEGQNVTLSCEQNLNHDAMYWYRQDPGQGLRLIYYSQIVNDFQKGDIAEGYSVSREKKESFPLTVTSAQKNPTAFYLCASTKGQGGAQPQHFGDGTRLSIL.

This sequence joins TRBV6-5 and TRBJ2-1, with 11 bases aligning to TRBD2. This CDR3 has 14 amino acids. Germline V gives CDR1 MNHEY, CDR2 SVGAGI. Trimming cost V 6 bases and J 6 bases; bases outside gene matches: 4. This CDR3 is CASSLAGGGNEQFF. The CDR3 region has the DNA TGTGCCAGCAGCCTAGCGGGAGGAGGCAATGAGCAGTTCTTC.

This chain links TRBV4-2 with TRBJ2-7; 8 bases agree with TRBD2. CDR3 length: 15 amino acids. V lost 1 base, J lost 5 bases, and 7 bases stayed unmatched. CDR1 LGHNA and CDR2 YNFKEQ come from the germline V gene. The CDR3 protein is CASSQGAAGEDEQYF. DNA for the CDR3: TGTGCCAGCAGCCAAGGTGCAGCGGGGGAGGACGAGCAGTACTTC.

The CDR3 DNA reads as TGTGCCAGCAGTCACCGGGACAGGCTTAACTATGGCTACACCTTC. This translates into CASSHRDRLNYGYTF. The chain joins TRBV6-5 to TRBJ1-2, with TRBD1 matching 8 bases. There are 15 residues in the CDR3. CDR1 is MNHEY and CDR2 is SVGAGI in the germline V gene. V was clipped by 5 bases and J by 1 base; unmatched bases: 6.

About this clone itself: The CDR3 does not end in the conserved phenylalanine or tryptophan, so this is likely a read error. Because the CDR3's place on the DNA is in doubt, the DNA is left out and the CDR3 is given as listed by TCRdb. The chain links TRBV19 to TRBJ1-1. Germline loops: CDR1 LNHDA, CDR2 SQIVND (reference sequence). The CDR3 is made up of 9 amino acids, end residues included. The chain's CDR3 is CASSTKEAL.

The chain couples TRBV6-2 or TRBV6-3 to TRBJ1-1, with TRBD1 matching over 8 bases. V shed 0 bases and J 5 bases; nucleotides not matched to a gene: 11. Germline V gene data show CDR1 as MNHEY and CDR2 as SVGEGT. The CDR3 spans 17 residues. The CDR3 coding sequence is TGTGCCAGCAGTTACTCGGGCACAGGGGGTGCGAGAACTGAAGCTTTCTTT. It encodes CASSYSGTGGARTEAFF.

The chain links TRBV19 to TRBJ2-3, with TRBD2 identical over 9 bases. Trimming took 5 bases from V and 0 from J; bases not matched to a gene: 15. Germline V gives CDR1 LNHDA, CDR2 SQIVND (reference sequence). The length of the CDR3 is 19 residues. The CDR3 sequence: CASSFKGGLAYSSTDTQYF. The CDR3 nucleotides are TGTGCCAGTAGTTTCAAGGGGGGACTAGCATATTCTAGCACAGATACGCAGTATTTT. The full variable domain, in which reference TRBV19 and TRBJ2-3 provide the parts outside the CDR3, is DGGITQSPKYLFRKEGQNVTLSCEQNLNHDAMYWYRQDPGQGLRLIYYSQIVNDFQKGDIAEGYSVSREKKESFPLTVTSAQKNPTAFYLCASSFKGGLAYSSTDTQYFGPGTRLTVL.

This sequence joins TRBV28 and TRBJ2-7; perhaps TRBD2 as D (6 bases). This CDR3 comprises 13 residues. V shed 5 bases and J shed 3 bases, with 11 bases lying between them. Germline lookup yields CDR1 MDHEN and CDR2 SYDVKM. In DNA form, the CDR3 reads TGTGCCAGCAGTCAGGGAGGAGTCTACGAGCAGTACTTC. Translating gives CASSQGGVYEQYF.